These 31 T cell receptor beta chains came from one sample sequenced in a study of blood T cells in healthy people across ages. A second 7 to 11 cycle PCR used barcoded and J-beta primers. One entry per CDR3 protein, called by TCRdb with MiXCR from the 5' RACE reads. Here the sample spans around 1,700,000 distinct CDR3 sequences, about 28% being singletons. The sequenced sample was blood. The receptors here all came from a woman under 40 in good health.

V and J are TRBV5-1 and TRBJ1-1, with a tentative D call TRBD1 (6 bases). V was cut by 1 base and J by 2 bases, with 12 bases left in between. Germline CDR1 is SGHRS and CDR2 is YFSETQ. There are 15 residues in the CDR3. CDR3 in DNA: TGCGCCAGCAGCTTGACCGGGACACCTAACACTGAAGCTTTCTTT. Translated, it gives CASSLTGTPNTEAFF.

The rearrangement links TRBV5-1 to TRBJ2-3, with D perhaps given as TRBD1 or TRBD2 (5 bases each). Per the germline V gene, CDR1 is SGHRS and CDR2 is YFSETQ. The V gene lost 4 bases and the J gene lost 0 bases, with 12 bases spanning the gap. This CDR3 is 15 amino acids long. CDR3 loop: CASSPGADSTDTQYF. The CDR3 DNA sequence: TGCGCCAGCAGCCCCGGGGCAGATAGCACAGATACGCAGTATTTT.

The rearrangement uses TRBV18 and TRBJ1-2; TRBD1 agrees at 11 bases. This CDR3 has 15 amino acids. CDR1 is KGHSH, CDR2 LQKENI, per germline. V trimming: 4 bases; J trimming: 4 bases; junction bases outside the gene matches: 5. For the CDR3, the DNA is TGTGCCAGCTCACGGACAGGGGGCGAGTTCTATGGCTACACCTTC. This codes for CASSRTGGEFYGYTF.

This clonotype appeared a single time. A junction end diverges from the germline sequence, so it may reflect a read error. J is TRBJ2-1 and V is TRBV7-9; 12 bases map to TRBD2. Per the germline V gene, CDR1 is SEHNR and CDR2 is FQNEAQ (reference sequence). The CDR3 spans 16 residues. The CDR3 loop reads CASSLAGLAGSREQFF. The CDR3 DNA reads as TGTGCCAGCAGTTTAGCGGGACTAGCGGGTTCAAGAGAGCAGTTCTTC.

V and J are TRBV29-1 and TRBJ2-2; D is possibly TRBD1 (5 bases). This CDR3 has 14 amino acids. From germline, CDR1 is SQVTM and CDR2 ANQGSEA. Trimming removed 6 bases at V and 1 base at J, with 12 bases between. The CDR3 spells CSVGHRLNTGELFF. CDR3 nucleotide sequence: TGCAGCGTCGGACACCGCCTGAACACCGGGGAGCTGTTTTTT.

This clonotype was recorded many times. The rearrangement uses TRBV3-1 and TRBJ2-2, with D unresolved. The CDR3 has 12 amino acids. In germline, CDR1 is LGHDT, CDR2 YNNKEL (reference sequence). Trimming shortened V by 1 base and J by 6 bases, and 3 bases separated the two germline ends. CDR3 bases: TGTGCCAGCAGCCAAGGTCCCGGGGAGCTGTTTTTT. It specifies CASSQGPGELFF.

This clonotype was seen just once. A much more abundant neighbour one base away suggests this may be a read error. The chain couples TRBV11-2 to TRBJ2-1; D possibly corresponds to TRBD1 (5 bases). Germline CDR1 reads SGHAT; CDR2 reads FQNNGV. V was clipped by 6 bases and J by 10 bases, with 16 bases between them. This CDR3 has 13 residues. CDR3 residues: CASRTEISYEQFF. CDR3 sequence (DNA): TGTGCCAGCAGGACAGAAATATCCTACGAGCAGTTCTTC.

This clonotype was found many times. The V gene is TRBV10-3, the J gene TRBJ2-1; 11 bases are a match to TRBD2. The V segment lost 8 bases and the J segment 7 bases; nucleotides outside the gene matches: 10. This CDR3 comprises 15 residues. The germline V gene has CDR1 ENHRY and CDR2 SYGVKD. The CDR3 coding sequence is TGTGCCATCTGTCGACTAGCGGGGAGTAGTAATGAGCAGTTCTTC. It encodes CAICRLAGSSNEQFF.

This clonotype was seen ten or more times. The chain combines TRBV7-2 with TRBJ2-7; TRBD2 might be the D (6 bases). The germline gives CDR1 SGHTA, CDR2 FQGNSA. The CDR3 length is 15 residues. V dropped 5 bases and J dropped 0 bases, with 14 bases sitting between them. The CDR3 region is CASSPGYGSSYEQYF. The CDR3 region has the DNA TGTGCCAGCAGCCCCGGATACGGGAGCTCCTACGAGCAGTACTTC.

This clonotype has a handful of counts. The rearrangement joins TRBV7-9 to TRBJ1-1; D not certain. Germline CDR1 SEHNR, CDR2 FQNEAQ (reference sequence). V gave up 7 bases and J gave up 3 bases, with 12 bases separating them. The CDR3 runs 13 residues. DNA of the CDR3: TGTGCCAGCACCCCCATGGCGGACACTGAAGCTTTCTTT. The encoded protein is CASTPMADTEAFF.

The chain carries TRBV2 and TRBJ2-1; D remains ambiguous. From germline, CDR1 is SNHLY and CDR2 FYNNEI. Trimming stripped 3 bases from V and 6 bases from J, with 18 bases between. The CDR3 covers 16 residues. The CDR3 DNA sequence: TGTGCCAGCAGTGATGCCCGGTCCGGTATGGTCAATGAGCAGTTCTTC. Its protein product is CASSDARSGMVNEQFF.

This rearrangement joins TRBV7-7 to TRBJ2-3; maybe TRBD2 (6 bases). V was trimmed by 2 bases and J by 0 bases, leaving 15 bases between them. CDR3 length: 17 amino acids. CDR1 SSHAT and CDR2 FNYEAQ come from the germline V gene (reference sequence). The CDR3 bases are TGTGCCAGCAGCTTACCCCATAGCGGAACTAGCACAGATACGCAGTATTTT. Encoded protein: CASSLPHSGTSTDTQYF.

The chain links TRBV29-1 to TRBJ1-2; the match to TRBD1 covers 8 bases. This CDR3 region has 13 residues. V shed 6 bases and J 3 bases; nucleotides not matched to a gene: 6. CDR1 is SQVTM, CDR2 ANQGSEA, per germline. CDR3 sequence: CSVYPGQDYGYTF. CDR3 nucleotide sequence: TGCAGCGTATATCCGGGACAGGACTATGGCTACACCTTC.

This clonotype was observed many times. This CDR3 reads CASSLTLGRKNIQYF. The CDR3 bases are TGTGCCAGCAGCTTAACGCTCGGCCGAAAAAACATTCAGTACTTC. The genes are TRBV7-9 and TRBJ2-4, with D unclear. The germline V gene has CDR1 SEHNR and CDR2 FQNEAQ (reference sequence). Trimming removed 2 bases at V and 4 bases at J, with 12 bases between. The CDR3 has 15 residues.

V usage is TRBV6-4 and J usage is TRBJ2-1, with 8 bases that match TRBD2. The trim removed 3 bases at V and 14 bases at J, leaving 9 bases unmatched. Germline values: CDR1 MRHNA, CDR2 SNTAGT. The CDR3 is 13 amino acids. CDR3 bases: TGTGCCAGCAGTGAGGAACTTAGCGGGGAGGAGTTCTTC. Translation gives CASSEELSGEEFF.

This clonotype was found a few times. The J gene is TRBJ1-1, the V gene TRBV7-9; 8 bases map to TRBD1. Trimming at V came to 4 bases and at J to 4 bases, leaving 14 bases not matched to a gene. CDR1 SEHNR and CDR2 FQNEAQ come from the germline V gene (reference sequence). The CDR3 is made up of 17 amino acids. The CDR3 DNA follows: TGTGCCAGCAGCTCCTGGACAGGGTTGGACCTCGGCACTGAAGCTTTCTTT. Protein product: CASSSWTGLDLGTEAFF. The full variable domain, its missing parts supplied by reference TRBV7-9 and TRBJ1-1, is DTGVSQNPRHKITKRGQNVTFRCDPISEHNRLYWYRQTLGQGPEFLTYFQNEAQLEKSRLLSDRFSAERPKGSFSTLEIQRTEQGDSAMYLCASSSWTGLDLGTEAFFGQGTRLTVV.

This clonotype was seen a handful of times. The chain combines TRBV11-2 with TRBJ2-6; D unresolved. Germline-derived CDR1 and CDR2 are SGHAT and FQNNGV. The CDR3 spans 16 residues. V was pared by 1 base and J by 0 bases, with 7 bases between. CDR3 residues: CASSLVTFSGANVLTF. The DNA of the CDR3 is TGTGCCAGCAGCTTAGTAACCTTCTCTGGGGCCAACGTCCTGACTTTC.

A few counts support this clonotype. The junction departs from germline at one end; a sequencing error may be responsible. The rearrangement links TRBV24-1 to TRBJ2-1; 9 nucleotides line up with TRBD1. Germline V gene data show CDR1 as KGHDR and CDR2 as SFDVKD. The length of the CDR3 is 15 residues. The CDR3 coding sequence is TGTGCCACCAGTGACCTGACAGGGGGTAACAAAGAGCAGTTCTTC. Translating it yields CATSDLTGGNKEQFF.

In its sample, this clonotype was seen many times. The rearrangement links TRBV6-1 to TRBJ2-5; 12 positions match TRBD2. The junction had 3 bases not matched to a gene; V was cut back by 6 bases and J by 1 base. Germline V gives CDR1 MNHNS, CDR2 SASEGT. This CDR3 has 15 amino acids. In DNA form, the CDR3 reads TGTGCCAGCAGCAAGGGACTAGCGGGCCAAGAGACCCAGTACTTC. Protein sequence: CASSKGLAGQETQYF.

On this clonotype: This may be a read error: a much more frequent sequence differs by one nucleotide. The V and J genes are TRBV20-1 and TRBJ1-2, with D tentatively TRBD1 (5 bases). The CDR3 has 13 residues. The germline CDR1 and CDR2 sequences are DFQATT and SNEGSKA (reference sequence). The CDR3 DNA reads as TGCGGTGCACCCCGGGACGGCAACTATGGCTACACCTTC. Its protein is CGAPRDGNYGYTF.

This clonotype was found a few times. The chain employs TRBV5-4 and TRBJ2-1, with D possibly TRBD2 on 6 matching bases. The CDR3 runs 16 residues. The V and J ends lost 5 bases and 6 bases respectively, with 21 bases between them. Germline V gene sequence: CDR1 SGHNT, CDR2 YYREEE (reference sequence). CDR3 nucleotide sequence: TGTGCCAGCAGGGGACCGGGAGTACCCGCCCTCAATGAGCAGTTCTTC. This translates into CASRGPGVPALNEQFF.

This clonotype was observed a handful of times. The chain links TRBV11-2 to TRBJ2-1; TRBD2 matches at 11 bases. The length of the CDR3 is 19 residues. V lost 2 bases and J lost 2; bases outside the gene matches: 11. Germline V gene data show CDR1 as SGHAT and CDR2 as FQNNGV. The CDR3 nucleotides are TGTGCCAGCAGCTTATCCGGCCTAGCGGGGGGCTCCCCCTACAATGAGCAGTTCTTC. This sequence encodes CASSLSGLAGGSPYNEQFF.

The genes are TRBV28 and TRBJ1-1; possible D gene TRBD1, 5 bases. The CDR3 sequence is 15 residues long. Between the trimmed V and J ends, which lost 7 bases and 5 bases, there was a span of 20 bases. Per germline, CDR1 MDHEN and CDR2 SYDVKM. CDR3 residues: CASKTPGGGWTEAFF. CDR3 bases: TGTGCCAGCAAAACCCCTGGGGGAGGGTGGACTGAAGCTTTCTTT.

Concerning this clonotype itself: At one boundary the junction diverges from the germline segment, which might be a read error. The chain carries TRBV6-6 and TRBJ2-3; D gene uncertain. From germline, CDR1 is MNHNY and CDR2 SVGAGI (reference sequence). This CDR3 has 13 residues. The CDR3 DNA reads as TGTGCCGGCAGTTACCAAAGTTCAGATACGCAGTATTTT. Translated: CAGSYQSSDTQYF.

The J gene is TRBJ1-2, the V gene TRBV7-2; 7 bases match TRBD1. The CDR3 runs 15 residues. Germline loops: CDR1 SGHTA, CDR2 FQGNSA. Trimming cost V 3 bases and J 4 bases; bases outside gene matches: 8. The DNA of the CDR3 is TGTGCCAGCAGCTTCCTCGGACAGGAGACCTATGGCTACACCTTC. It encodes CASSFLGQETYGYTF.

This clonotype was seen a few times. V usage is TRBV3-1 and J usage is TRBJ2-5; D uncertain. The CDR3 length is 13 residues. The V end lost 0 bases, the J end lost 3 bases, and 5 bases lay between the germline ends. Germline CDR1 reads LGHDT; CDR2 reads YNNKEL (reference sequence). DNA for the CDR3: TGTGCCAGCAGCCAAGATCCCGAAGAGACCCAGTACTTC. Its protein is CASSQDPEETQYF.

In its sample, this clonotype was seen a few times. This chain links TRBV11-2 with TRBJ2-7; 8 bases match TRBD1. There are 14 residues in the CDR3. V dropped 1 base and J dropped 6; count of bases not matched to a gene: 5. In germline, CDR1 is SGHAT, CDR2 FQNNGV. The CDR3 DNA sequence: TGTGCCAGCAGCTTAGTGCCGACAGGGGTCGAGCAGTACTTC. Amino acids: CASSLVPTGVEQYF. Complete variable domain (other parts from reference TRBV11-2 and TRBJ2-7): EAGVAQSPRYKIIEKRQSVAFWCNPISGHATLYWYQQILGQGPKLLIQFQNNGVVDDSQLPKDRFSAERLKGVDSTLKIQPAKLEDSAVYLCASSLVPTGVEQYFGPGTRLTVT.

Remarks on this clonotype: Possible read error: a much larger clone is one base away. The chain has TRBV7-6 and TRBJ2-7; D might be TRBD2 (5 bases). CDR3 length: 14 residues. Trimming cost V 4 bases and J 6 bases, with 16 bases left between them. In germline, CDR1 is SGHVS, CDR2 FNYEAQ. The DNA for the CDR3 is TGTGCCAGCAGCTCGAGACTACCCGAAAGCGAGCAGTACTTC. As protein: CASSSRLPESEQYF.

This clonotype was detected only a few times. This rearrangement joins TRBV5-1 to TRBJ2-3; 9 bases agree with TRBD2. The CDR3 length is 15 residues. The V segment lost 3 bases and the J segment 4 bases; nucleotides outside the gene matches: 6. Germline lookup yields CDR1 SGHRS and CDR2 YFSETQ. CDR3 sequence: CASSSLAGIPDTQYF. The CDR3 DNA sequence: TGCGCCAGCAGCTCTCTAGCGGGGATCCCAGATACGCAGTATTTT.

Worth noting for this clonotype: This may be a read error: a much more frequent sequence differs by one nucleotide. The chain recombines TRBV20-1 with TRBJ2-1, with TRBD2 matching over 10 bases. The CDR3 covers 15 residues. Germline V gene sequence: CDR1 DFQATT, CDR2 SNEGSKA (reference sequence). J was trimmed by 4 bases and V by 6 bases; bases with no gene match: 9. The CDR3 sequence is CSAAPLAGAYNEQFF. CDR3 nucleotides: TGCAGTGCAGCACCTCTAGCGGGAGCTTACAATGAGCAGTTCTTC.

The chain carries TRBV7-2 and TRBJ2-3; D unresolved. The CDR3 extends over 14 amino acids. V shed 6 bases and J shed 1 base, with 11 bases lying between them. Germline values: CDR1 SGHTA, CDR2 FQGNSA. In nucleotides, the CDR3 is TGTGCCAGCAGACCCTGGGAAGGCACAGATACGCAGTATTTT. This translates into CASRPWEGTDTQYF. The variable domain in full, completed from reference TRBV7-2 and TRBJ2-3, reads GAGVSQSPSNKVTEKGKDVELRCDPISGHTALYWYRQSLGQGLEFLIYFQGNSAPDKSGLPSDRFSAERTGGSVSTLTIQRTQQEDSAVYLCASRPWEGTDTQYFGPGTRLTVL.